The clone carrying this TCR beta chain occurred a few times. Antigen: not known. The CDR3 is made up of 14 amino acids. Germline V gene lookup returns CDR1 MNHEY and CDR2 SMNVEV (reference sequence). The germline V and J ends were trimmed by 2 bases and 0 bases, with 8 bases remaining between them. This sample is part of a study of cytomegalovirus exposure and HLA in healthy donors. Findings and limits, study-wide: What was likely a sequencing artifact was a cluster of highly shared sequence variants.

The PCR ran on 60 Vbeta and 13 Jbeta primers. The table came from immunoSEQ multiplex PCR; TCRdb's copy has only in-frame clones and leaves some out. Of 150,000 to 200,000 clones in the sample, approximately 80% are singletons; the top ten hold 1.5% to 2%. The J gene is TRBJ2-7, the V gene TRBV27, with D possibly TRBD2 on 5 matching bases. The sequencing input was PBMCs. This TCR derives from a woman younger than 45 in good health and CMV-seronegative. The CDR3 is CASSLERSSYEQYF. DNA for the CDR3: TGTGCCAGCAGTTTAGAGCGGTCCTCCTACGAGCAGTACTTC.